The 26 T cell receptor beta chains reported below all come from one sample, sequenced in a study of T cell repertoires in cytomegalovirus infection. A single record per CDR3 protein comes from TCRdb applying MiXCR to the reads. The sample lists roughly 720,000 distinct CDR3 sequences, about a third seen once, with 2.8% in the top ten. The sample taken for sequencing was PBMCs. Receptors were obtained from a human donor in good health (CMV status not recorded). Some clones in this sample may be carry-over from other donors' samples.

J is TRBJ2-7 and V is TRBV12-3 or TRBV12-4, with D maybe TRBD2 (5 bases). Trimming took off 7 bases at V and 5 bases at J, with 15 bases between the two ends. There are 13 residues in the CDR3. The chain's CDR3 is CASTIHPGNEQYF. The CDR3 coding sequence is TGTGCCAGCACCATCCACCCGGGGAACGAGCAGTACTTC.

As to this clonotype: It is likely a read error, because the conserved phenylalanine at the end of the CDR3 is missing. The chain employs TRBV6-8 and TRBJ2-2, with unresolved D. V was shortened by 4 bases and J by 1 base, with 7 bases between the two germline ends. The CDR3 is made up of 14 amino acids. Germline-derived CDR1 and CDR2 are MNHGY and SAAAGT. The CDR3 spells CASSSLRNTGELFL. CDR3 nucleotides: TGTGCCAGCAGTTCGCTGAGGAACACCGGGGAGCTGTTTTTG.

J is TRBJ1-4 and V is TRBV14; D unclear. CDR3 size: 17 residues. The germline gives CDR1 SGHDN, CDR2 FVKESK. Between the trimmed V and J ends, which lost 1 base and 3 bases, there was a span of 15 bases. CDR3 sequence (DNA): TGTGCCAGCAGCCAAGGTCGTGGAAGCAAGGCTAATGAAAAACTGTTTTTT. Its translation is CASSQGRGSKANEKLFF.

The sample holds a few counts of this clonotype. The CDR3: CASSTDRGGEKLFF. CDR3 in DNA: TGTGCCAGCAGCACGGACAGGGGTGGGGAAAAACTGTTTTTT. The gene calls are TRBV12-3 or TRBV12-4 and TRBJ1-4; 9 bases are a match to TRBD1. There are 14 residues in the CDR3. The junction had 7 bases not matched to a gene; V was cut back by 6 bases and J by 8 bases.

This clonotype was observed a handful of times. The rearrangement links TRBV7-2 to TRBJ2-3, with TRBD2 identical over 14 bases. This CDR3 region has 19 residues. Trimming cost V 4 bases and J 3 bases; bases outside gene matches: 12. CDR1 and CDR2 (germline): SGHTA, FQGNSA. For the CDR3, the DNA is TGTGCCAGCAGCTCCCCCAACCCCTGGACTAGCGGGAGGACAGATACGCAGTATTTT. Encoded protein: CASSSPNPWTSGRTDTQYF.

The genes are TRBV10-3 and TRBJ1-1; D is possibly TRBD1 (5 bases). V was trimmed by 4 bases and J by 5 bases, leaving 17 bases between them. Per germline, CDR1 ENHRY and CDR2 SYGVKD. The CDR3 is 15 amino acids. The CDR3 here is CAISARDGRRTEAFF. DNA of the CDR3: TGTGCCATCAGTGCCCGGGACGGACGTCGTACTGAAGCTTTCTTT.

Details on this clonotype: A clone one base away is much larger, so this may be a read error. This chain joins TRBV7-2 and TRBJ1-1, with D perhaps matching TRBD1 (5 bases). The length of the CDR3 is 16 residues. Germline CDR1 reads SGHTA; CDR2 reads FQGNSA. V was clipped by 3 bases and J by 1 base, with 15 bases between them. CDR3 protein: CASSFRPGKGNTEAFF. CDR3 bases: TGTGCCAGCAGCTTTAGGCCAGGGAAGGGGAACACTGAAGCTTTCTTT. Full variable domain (outside the CDR3, taken from reference TRBV7-2 and TRBJ1-1): GAGVSQSPSNKVTEKGKDVELRCDPISGHTALYWYRQSLGQGLEFLIYFQGNSAPDKSGLPSDRFSAERTGGSVSTLTIQRTQQEDSAVYLCASSFRPGKGNTEAFFGQGTRLTVV.

This chain links TRBV6-2 or TRBV6-3 with TRBJ2-4; tentatively, D is TRBD1 (6 bases). V lost 2 bases and J 4 bases, leaving 12 bases between the germline ends. The CDR3 spans 15 residues. CDR1 MNHEY and CDR2 SVGEGT come from the germline V gene. The CDR3 DNA follows: TGTGCCAGCAGTTACCCTACAGGGCCGAAAAACATTCAGTACTTC. This translates into CASSYPTGPKNIQYF.

Turning to this clonotype: This may be a read error: a much more frequent sequence differs by one nucleotide. V usage is TRBV7-3 and J usage is TRBJ2-7; 8 nucleotides line up with TRBD2. The CDR3 length is 14 residues. From germline, CDR1 is SGHTA and CDR2 FQGTGA. J gave up 2 bases and V 8 bases, and 8 bases lay outside the gene matches. This CDR3 is CASCQSGGTYEQYF. The CDR3 DNA follows: TGTGCCAGCTGCCAAAGCGGGGGAACCTACGAGCAGTACTTC.

CDR3 sequence: CSVDVPGRGTEAFF. Here the CDR3 DNA reads TGCAGCGTTGACGTACCGGGTAGGGGGACTGAAGCTTTCTTT. The V gene is TRBV29-1, the J gene TRBJ1-1; D perhaps matches TRBD1 (6 bases). CDR3 length equals 14 residues. V was pared by 3 bases and J by 5 bases, with 16 bases between. CDR1 is SQVTM, CDR2 ANQGSEA, per germline.

Note on this clonotype: A read error may produce the germline difference seen at one junction end. The V call is TRBV6-1, the J call TRBJ2-3; D call uncertain. Germline CDR1 and CDR2: MNHNS and SASEGT. CDR3 length: 13 amino acids. The CDR3 loop is CARSEIYSDTRYF. The CDR3 bases are TGTGCCAGAAGTGAGATATACTCAGATACTCGGTATTTT.

This clonotype has a handful of counts. V usage is TRBV5-1 and J usage is TRBJ2-7; weak D call: TRBD1 (5 bases). CDR1 is SGHRS and CDR2 is YFSETQ in the germline V gene. The V end was cut by 0 bases, the J end by 6 bases, with 7 bases between. CDR3 size: 12 residues. In nucleotides, the CDR3 is TGCGCCAGCAGCTTGGAGGGGCTCGAGCAGTACTTC. This gives the protein CASSLEGLEQYF.

The chain is built from TRBV25-1 and TRBJ1-5; D perhaps matches TRBD1 (5 bases). CDR3 length: 17 residues. CDR1 MGHDK and CDR2 SYGVNS come from the germline V gene. V lost 2 bases, J lost 2 bases, and 16 bases lay in between. The CDR3 spells CASSEAGLGYGNQPQHF. The CDR3 DNA follows: TGTGCCAGCAGTGAAGCAGGGTTGGGGTATGGCAATCAGCCCCAGCATTTT.

This clonotype was observed many times. J is TRBJ1-1 and V is TRBV7-2, with D possibly TRBD1 on 5 matching bases. There are 15 residues in the CDR3. Germline assignment: CDR1 SGHTA and CDR2 FQGNSA. The V and J ends lost 0 bases and 4 bases respectively, with 12 bases between them. CDR3 protein: CASSLAALGGTEAFF. The DNA for the CDR3 is TGTGCCAGCAGCTTAGCGGCTTTGGGGGGCACTGAAGCTTTCTTT.

This clonotype was recorded a few times. In DNA, the CDR3 is TGCGCCAGCAGCCAACGGACGGGGACCTACGAGCAGTACTTC. Translating gives CASSQRTGTYEQYF. The genes are TRBV4-1 and TRBJ2-7; D may be TRBD2 (5 bases). This CDR3 spans 14 amino acids. V was shortened by 2 bases and J by 2 bases, with 10 bases between the two germline ends. Germline lookup yields CDR1 MGHRA and CDR2 YSYEKL.

The chain links TRBV6-1 to TRBJ2-3; D remains ambiguous. The CDR3 loop spans 17 amino acids. Germline V gene data show CDR1 as MNHNS and CDR2 as SASEGT. The V gene lost 6 bases and the J gene lost 2 bases, with 21 bases spanning the gap. The CDR3 region is CASRRRSNRINTDTQYF. As DNA, the CDR3 is TGTGCCAGCAGGCGACGGTCCAACAGAATTAACACAGATACGCAGTATTTT.

The chain joins TRBV27 to TRBJ1-5; possibly TRBD1 for D (5 bases). The V end was cut by 5 bases, the J end by 7 bases, with 12 bases between. Germline loops: CDR1 MNHEY, CDR2 SMNVEV (reference sequence). There are 13 residues in the CDR3. The CDR3 sequence: CASSPQGAQPQHF. In nucleotides, the CDR3 is TGTGCCAGCAGTCCGCAGGGTGCCCAGCCCCAGCATTTT.

This sequence joins TRBV4-2 and TRBJ2-1; D possibly corresponds to TRBD2 (5 bases). Trimming pared 0 bases from V and 3 bases from J, leaving 12 bases between. Germline values: CDR1 LGHNA, CDR2 YNFKEQ. The CDR3 is made up of 16 amino acids. The CDR3: CASSQETSGYYNEQFF. The DNA of the CDR3 is TGTGCCAGCAGCCAAGAGACGAGCGGATACTACAATGAGCAGTTCTTC.

This clonotype was counted between two and nine times. The chain couples TRBV7-3 to TRBJ1-1, with TRBD1 matching over 7 bases. The J segment lost 4 bases and the V segment lost 0 bases, leaving 5 bases of the junction unmatched. Per germline, CDR1 SGHTA and CDR2 FQGTGA. The CDR3 runs 15 residues. The CDR3 spells CASSLTAGGITEAFF. DNA of the CDR3: TGTGCCAGCAGCTTAACGGCAGGGGGGATCACTGAAGCTTTCTTT.

The chain has TRBV15 and TRBJ1-6; D gene uncertain. This CDR3 is built from 17 residues. The germline V gene encodes CDR1 LNHNV and CDR2 YYDKDF (reference sequence). Trimming removed 3 bases at V and 0 bases at J, with 12 bases between. CDR3 sequence reads: CATSRALPNSYNSPLHF. Here the CDR3 DNA reads TGTGCCACCAGCAGGGCCCTGCCCAACTCCTATAATTCACCCCTCCACTTT.

This clonotype was counted only a few times. The J gene is TRBJ2-5, the V gene TRBV19; 9 bases line up with TRBD2. This CDR3 spans 12 amino acids. Germline V lookup: CDR1 LNHDA, CDR2 SQIVND (reference sequence). V lost 6 bases, J lost 6 bases, and 2 bases stayed unmatched. The CDR3 sequence is CASSSGRKTQYF. DNA of the CDR3: TGTGCCAGTAGCAGCGGGAGGAAGACCCAGTACTTC.

As for this clonotype: One end of the junction is discordant with germline, which a read error may explain. The chain carries TRBV7-2 and TRBJ2-7; the D is unclear. Germline V gene sequence: CDR1 SGHTA, CDR2 FQGNSA. The CDR3 totals 13 residues. The CDR3: CASSLFVYYEEYF. Here the CDR3 DNA reads TGTGCTAGCAGCTTATTCGTGTACTACGAGGAGTACTTC.

The CDR3 here is CASSEHRGTGELFF. In DNA form, the CDR3 reads TGTGCCAGCAGTGAACACCGAGGCACCGGGGAGCTGTTTTTT. The V and J genes are TRBV2 and TRBJ2-2; D is unresolved. Deletions cut 2 bases from V and 4 bases from J, with 8 bases between. The CDR3 runs 14 residues. Per the germline V gene, CDR1 is SNHLY and CDR2 is FYNNEI. Using reference TRBV2 and TRBJ2-2 for the parts outside the CDR3, the full variable domain is EPEVTQTPSHQVTQMGQEVILRCVPISNHLYFYWYRQILGQKVEFLVSFYNNEISEKSEIFDDQFSVERPDGSNFTLKIRSTKLEDSAMYFCASSEHRGTGELFFGEGSRLTVL.

About this clonotype: Being one base from a much bigger clone, this may be a read error. CDR3 in DNA: TGTGCCAGCAGCCCCCCTCCGACAGGGCCGGGCTCCCATGAAAAACCGTTTTTT. Translated, it gives CASSPPPTGPGSHEKPFF. The chain has TRBV7-6 and TRBJ1-4; 7 bases are shared with TRBD1. The CDR3 spans 18 residues. CDR1 is SGHVS and CDR2 is FNYEAQ in the germline V gene.

The V call is TRBV12-3 or TRBV12-4, the J call TRBJ1-5; perhaps TRBD1 as D (6 bases). CDR3 length: 15 residues. Trimming removed 3 bases at V and 15 bases at J, with 24 bases between. CDR3 bases: TGTGCCAGCAGTTTTTTCAGGTCCAGGGGAGGTTCCATGCATTTT. The encoded protein is CASSFFRSRGGSMHF.

V usage is TRBV5-1 and J usage is TRBJ2-7; D assignment may be TRBD1 or TRBD2 (5 bases each). Germline V gives CDR1 SGHRS, CDR2 YFSETQ. The V end lost 6 bases, the J end lost 3 bases, and 13 bases lay between the germline ends. There are 13 residues in the CDR3. The CDR3 protein is CASTGTGNYEQYF. The DNA for the CDR3 is TGCGCCAGCACCGGGACGGGGAACTACGAGCAGTACTTC. Using reference TRBV5-1 and TRBJ2-7 for the parts outside the CDR3, the full variable domain is KAGVTQTPRYLIKTRGQQVTLSCSPISGHRSVSWYQQTPGQGLQFLFEYFSETQRNKGNFPGRFSGRQFSNSRSEMNVSTLELGDSALYLCASTGTGNYEQYFGPGTRLTVT.